This TCR beta chain was obtained from a study of cytomegalovirus exposure and HLA in healthy donors. PCR involved 60 Vbeta and 13 Jbeta primers. The authors' processing: Some 10 million of tens of millions of unique TCR beta chains were shared, per a later count. This table comes from immunoSEQ multiplex PCR, and its TCRdb copy is limited to in-frame clones, with some not included. V, J and clone size are those of that table, while D and trimming were read from the DNA. This table holds a few hundred thousand clones, about 82% found once. Study-level results: A few V segments could not be told apart, such as TRBV6-2 and TRBV6-3, and were left out. In vitro testing confirmed a few CMV-associated chains as specific for CMV antigens.

This clone appeared a few times. Its antigen remains unidentified. Though nominally healthy at sampling, donors likely had unrecorded immune exposures. Germline V gene lookup returns CDR1 SNHLY and CDR2 FYNNEI. The CDR3 sequence is 15 residues long. With 6 bases clipped from V and 4 bases from J, the junction kept 11 bases outside the gene matches. Sequencing was carried out using PBMCs. This chain uses TRBV2 with TRBJ1-2, with 7 bases identical to TRBD1. The sequence came from a man aged 25 to 40 in good health and CMV-seronegative. In DNA, the CDR3 is TGTGCCAGCAGCCCCTCCGCAGGGGGAGTCTATGGCTACACCTTC. It yields the protein CASSPSAGGVYGYTF.